The source of this T cell receptor (beta chain) is a study of blood T cell repertoires in COVID-19. About the study: In each case, the material was cDNA or gDNA derived from T cells, B-cell-depleted T cells, or PBMCs.

This table comes from immunoSEQ multiplex PCR, and its TCRdb copy is limited to in-frame clones, with some not included. The repertoire includes roughly 250,000 clones, around nine tenths of them detected once, and approximately 2.2% sits in the top ten. This CDR3 comprises 15 residues. Between the trimmed V and J ends, which lost 4 bases and 1 base, there was a span of 14 bases. Per the germline V gene, CDR1 is SGDLS and CDR2 is YYNGEE. The V and J genes are TRBV9 and TRBJ1-2, with D uncertain. The TCR comes from a woman between 40 and 55 years old who had recovered from COVID-19. Sequenced input: peripheral blood. The CDR3 here is CASSPQATLNYGYTF. CDR3 DNA sequence: TGTGCCAGCAGCCCTCAGGCCACTCTTAACTATGGCTACACCTTC.